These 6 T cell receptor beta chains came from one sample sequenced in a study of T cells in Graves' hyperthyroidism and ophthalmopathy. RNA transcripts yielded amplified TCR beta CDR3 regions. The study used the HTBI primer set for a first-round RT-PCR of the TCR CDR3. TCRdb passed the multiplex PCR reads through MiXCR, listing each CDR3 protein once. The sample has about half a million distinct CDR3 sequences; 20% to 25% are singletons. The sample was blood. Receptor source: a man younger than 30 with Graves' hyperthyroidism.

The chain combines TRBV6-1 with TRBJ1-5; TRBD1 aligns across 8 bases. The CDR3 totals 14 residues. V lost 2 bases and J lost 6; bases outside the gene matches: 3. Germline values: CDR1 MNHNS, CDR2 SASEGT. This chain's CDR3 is CASSEQGAVQPQHF. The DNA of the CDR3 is TGTGCCAGCAGTGAACAGGGGGCGGTTCAGCCCCAGCATTTT.

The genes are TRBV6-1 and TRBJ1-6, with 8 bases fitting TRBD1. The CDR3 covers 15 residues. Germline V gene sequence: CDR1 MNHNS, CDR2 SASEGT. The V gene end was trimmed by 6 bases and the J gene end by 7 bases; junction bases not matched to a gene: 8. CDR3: CASRLDRAVNSPLHF. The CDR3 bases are TGTGCCAGCAGGTTGGACAGGGCGGTGAATTCACCCCTCCACTTT.

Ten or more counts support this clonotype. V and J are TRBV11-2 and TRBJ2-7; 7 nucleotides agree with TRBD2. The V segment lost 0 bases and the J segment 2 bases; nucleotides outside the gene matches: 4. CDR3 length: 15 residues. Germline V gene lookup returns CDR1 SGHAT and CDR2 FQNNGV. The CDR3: CASSLEAGEAYEQYF. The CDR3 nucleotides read TGTGCCAGCAGCTTAGAGGCGGGGGAGGCCTACGAGCAGTACTTC.

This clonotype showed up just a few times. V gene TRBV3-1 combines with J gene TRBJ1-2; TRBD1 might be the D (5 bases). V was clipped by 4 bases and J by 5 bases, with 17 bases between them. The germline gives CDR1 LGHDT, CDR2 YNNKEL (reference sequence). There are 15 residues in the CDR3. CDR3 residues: CASSLSQSGSYGYTF. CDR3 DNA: TGTGCCAGCAGCCTATCTCAGTCAGGGAGTTATGGCTACACCTTC.

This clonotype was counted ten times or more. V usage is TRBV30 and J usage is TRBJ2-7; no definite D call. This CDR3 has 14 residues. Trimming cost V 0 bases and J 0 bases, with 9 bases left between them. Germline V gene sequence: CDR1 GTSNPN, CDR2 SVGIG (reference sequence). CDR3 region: CAWSVAYYSYEQYF. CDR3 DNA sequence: TGTGCCTGGAGTGTGGCTTATTACTCCTACGAGCAGTACTTC.

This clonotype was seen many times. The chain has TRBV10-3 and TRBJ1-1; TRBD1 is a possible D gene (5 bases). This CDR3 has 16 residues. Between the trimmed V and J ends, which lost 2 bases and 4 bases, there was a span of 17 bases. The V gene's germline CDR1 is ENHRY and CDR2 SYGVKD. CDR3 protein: CAISEVGFGQGTEAFF. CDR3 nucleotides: TGTGCCATCAGTGAGGTAGGGTTTGGGCAGGGCACTGAAGCTTTCTTT.